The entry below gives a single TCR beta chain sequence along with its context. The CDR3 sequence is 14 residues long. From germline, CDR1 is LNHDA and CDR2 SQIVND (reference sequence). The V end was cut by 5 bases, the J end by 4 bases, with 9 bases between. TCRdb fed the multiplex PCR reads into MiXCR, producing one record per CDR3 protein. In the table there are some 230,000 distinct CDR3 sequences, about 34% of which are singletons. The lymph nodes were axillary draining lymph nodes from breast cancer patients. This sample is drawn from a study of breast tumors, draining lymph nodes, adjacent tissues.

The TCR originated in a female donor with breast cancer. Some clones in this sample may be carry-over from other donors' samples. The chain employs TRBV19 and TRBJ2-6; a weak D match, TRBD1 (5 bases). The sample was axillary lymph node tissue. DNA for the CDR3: TGTGCCAGTAGTTTCCGGACAGGGGCCAACGTCCTGACTTTC. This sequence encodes CASSFRTGANVLTF.